These 28 T cell receptor beta chains came from one sample sequenced in a study of blood T cells in healthy people across ages. Then a second PCR, running roughly 7 to 11 cycles, was carried out with a sample-barcoded 5' primer and a J-beta primer mix. TCRdb re-called the 5' RACE reads through MiXCR, storing one row per CDR3 protein. This table holds around 1,800,000 distinct CDR3 sequences, around 42% found once. The material sequenced was blood. These receptors came from a human donor in good health.

This clonotype turned up a few times. The rearrangement uses TRBV2 and TRBJ1-4; D is possibly TRBD1 (6 bases). This CDR3 is 16 amino acids long. Germline CDR1 is SNHLY and CDR2 is FYNNEI. V lost 1 base to trimming and J lost 5 bases, with 14 bases between them. The CDR3 reads CASSEVHRAVNEKLFF. In DNA form, the CDR3 reads TGTGCCAGCAGTGAAGTCCACAGGGCCGTCAATGAAAAACTGTTTTTT.

The chain links TRBV15 to TRBJ2-7; TRBD2 aligns across 7 bases. With V trimmed by 1 base and J by 2 bases, 5 bases remained unmatched. CDR1 LNHNV and CDR2 YYDKDF come from the germline V gene (reference sequence). The CDR3 totals 15 residues. The CDR3 reads CATSRGGGGAYEQYF. The DNA for the CDR3 is TGTGCCACCAGCAGAGGGGGGGGAGGGGCCTACGAGCAGTACTTC.

The J gene is TRBJ1-4, the V gene TRBV5-1, with TRBD1 matching 8 bases. Unmatched junction bases numbered 6, after V lost 0 bases and J lost 5 bases. Germline values: CDR1 SGHRS, CDR2 YFSETQ. The CDR3 length is 16 residues. The CDR3: CASSLENDRGNEKLFF. The CDR3 bases are TGCGCCAGCAGCTTGGAAAACGACAGGGGAAATGAAAAACTGTTTTTT.

This chain connects TRBV6-4 to TRBJ2-7, with D possibly being TRBD1 or TRBD2 (5 bases each). V gave up 7 bases and J gave up 6 bases, with 13 bases separating them. Germline V lookup: CDR1 MRHNA, CDR2 SNTAGT. CDR3 length: 12 residues. CDR3 sequence (DNA): TGTGCCAGCACCCCGGGACCTAGCGAGCAGTACTTC. Its translation is CASTPGPSEQYF.

This chain connects TRBV6-4 to TRBJ2-7; D is undetermined. Looked up from germline, CDR1 is MRHNA and CDR2 is SNTAGT. The ends were cut back, 4 bases at V and 3 bases at J, with 13 bases in the middle. This CDR3 is built from 14 residues. CDR3 nucleotide sequence: TGTGCCAGCAGTGTCCTCAAGTGGGTCTACGAGCAGTACTTC. This sequence encodes CASSVLKWVYEQYF.

The sample holds a few counts of this clonotype. One junction end disagrees with the germline gene, perhaps due to a read error. The rearrangement joins TRBV24-1 to TRBJ2-7; D possibly corresponds to TRBD1 (6 bases). Looked up from germline, CDR1 is KGHDR and CDR2 is SFDVKD. CDR3 size: 13 residues. In nucleotides, the CDR3 is TGTGCCACCAGCGATTTAGGGGGAGACGAGCAGTACTTC. Residues: CATSDLGGDEQYF.

This clonotype was seen a handful of times. The CDR3 DNA reads TGTGCCAGCAGCCTTTTAAAGATCTACAATGAGCAGTTCTTC. The encoded protein is CASSLLKIYNEQFF. The chain employs TRBV7-2 and TRBJ2-1; no clear D. CDR1 is SGHTA, CDR2 FQGNSA, per germline. V lost 5 bases to trimming and J lost 3 bases, with 11 bases between them. The CDR3 has 14 amino acids.

This chain links TRBV10-3 with TRBJ2-5; D unresolved. Germline loops: CDR1 ENHRY, CDR2 SYGVKD. There are 13 residues in the CDR3. V was pared by 3 bases and J by 5 bases, with 10 bases between. As DNA, the CDR3 is TGTGCCATCAGTGACGGGCTCCGGGAGACCCAGTACTTC. Translation: CAISDGLRETQYF.

This chain links TRBV11-3 with TRBJ1-1; 9 bases map to TRBD1. Germline values: CDR1 SGHNT, CDR2 YENEEA. The CDR3 loop spans 14 amino acids. The V and J ends lost 5 bases and 7 bases, in that order; junction bases with no gene match: 8. The CDR3 nucleotides read TGTGCCAGCAGCCAGCTCACAGGGGGCGGTGAAGCTTTCTTT. Amino acids: CASSQLTGGGEAFF. The variable domain in full, with the rest retrieved from reference TRBV11-3 and TRBJ1-1, is EAGVVQSPRYKIIEKKQPVAFWCNPISGHNTLYWYLQNLGQGPELLIRYENEEAVDDSQLPKDRFSAERLKGVDSTLKIQPAELGDSAVYLCASSQLTGGGEAFFGQGTRLTVV.

The chain couples TRBV28 to TRBJ2-5; maybe TRBD2 (6 bases). CDR1 is MDHEN, CDR2 SYDVKM, per germline. This CDR3 contains 17 residues. The V end was cut by 2 bases, the J end by 7 bases, with 23 bases between. The CDR3 DNA follows: TGTGCCAGCAGTTTAAGTAGGAGGGTAGGCCCAAGGGTGACCCAGTACTTC. This gives the protein CASSLSRRVGPRVTQYF.

This chain links TRBV28 with TRBJ2-1; D gene uncertain. Germline-derived CDR1 and CDR2 are MDHEN and SYDVKM. Trimming shortened V by 7 bases and J by 5 bases, and 18 bases separated the two germline ends. The CDR3 covers 15 residues. The CDR3: CASINRPPEDNEQFF. The CDR3 nucleotides are TGTGCCAGCATAAATCGCCCCCCTGAGGACAATGAGCAGTTCTTC.

This sequence joins TRBV7-9 and TRBJ1-1, with a possible D match to TRBD1 (5 bases). The CDR3 loop spans 18 amino acids. Trimming pared 2 bases from V and 2 bases from J, leaving 21 bases between. Germline CDR1 SEHNR, CDR2 FQNEAQ (reference sequence). The CDR3 DNA reads TGTGCCAGCAGCTTACTCCGGGGCAGGCTTGTTCATAACACTGAAGCTTTCTTT. Protein sequence: CASSLLRGRLVHNTEAFF.

This clonotype was counted between two and nine times. The J gene is TRBJ2-6, the V gene TRBV5-6; TRBD1 matches at 7 bases. Germline V lookup: CDR1 SGHDT, CDR2 YYEEEE. V shed 6 bases and J 4 bases; nucleotides not matched to a gene: 16. The CDR3 totals 18 residues. The CDR3 loop is CASKQFIGGESGANVLTF. CDR3 bases: TGTGCCAGCAAGCAGTTCATAGGGGGCGAGTCCGGGGCCAACGTCCTGACTTTC.

The genes are TRBV5-6 and TRBJ2-4; D perhaps matches TRBD2 (6 bases). The J call may be wrong; the DNA end is better matched by TRBJ2-7. The CDR3 extends over 15 amino acids. Germline V gene sequence: CDR1 SGHDT, CDR2 YYEEEE. The CDR3 here is CASSLAWGGPYEQYF. The DNA of the CDR3 is TGTGCCAGCAGCTTGGCCTGGGGAGGACCCTACGAGCAGTACTTC.

The V and J genes are TRBV20-1 and TRBJ1-1; 8 bases are shared with TRBD1. V was clipped by 5 bases and J by 3 bases; unmatched bases: 8. This CDR3 has 14 residues. Per the germline V gene, CDR1 is DFQATT and CDR2 is SNEGSKA (reference sequence). The CDR3 spells CSAHKTGVDTEAFF. The CDR3 coding sequence is TGCAGTGCTCACAAGACAGGGGTCGACACTGAAGCTTTCTTT.

Concerning this clonotype itself: Because the CDR3's place on the DNA is in doubt, the DNA is left out and the CDR3 is given as listed by TCRdb. The chain has TRBV27 and TRBJ1-5; TRBD1, the table's D call, was not compared with the DNA. Per germline, CDR1 MNHEY and CDR2 SMNVEV (reference sequence). The CDR3 is 14 residues long, counting both termini. The CDR3 is CASGVGGGSQPRHF.

V gene TRBV12-5 combines with J gene TRBJ1-2; TRBD1 might be the D (6 bases). CDR3 length equals 14 residues. Per the germline V gene, CDR1 is LGHNT and CDR2 is FRNRAP. V was pared by 3 bases and J by 2 bases, with 10 bases between. The CDR3 bases are TGTGCTAGTGGTTTTTATCAGGGGAACTATGGCTACACCTTC. Encoded protein: CASGFYQGNYGYTF.

The chain combines TRBV4-3 with TRBJ1-2; no reliable D call. V lost 0 bases, J lost 3 bases, and 8 bases lay in between. Germline V lookup: CDR1 LGHNA, CDR2 YSLEER. This CDR3 has 14 residues. The CDR3 sequence is CASSQDSGDYGYTF. In DNA, the CDR3 is TGCGCCAGCAGCCAAGATTCGGGAGACTATGGCTACACCTTC.

V and J are TRBV5-1 and TRBJ2-2, with 7 bases lining up with TRBD2. Germline CDR1 and CDR2: SGHRS and YFSETQ. This CDR3 comprises 15 residues. V lost 7 bases and J lost 6; bases outside the gene matches: 12. The CDR3 coding sequence is TGCGCCAGCGGTAGGACCGGGAGGATCGCCGGGGAGCTGTTTTTT. Its translation is CASGRTGRIAGELFF.

J is TRBJ1-2 and V is TRBV6-2 or TRBV6-3; D gene unclear. CDR3 length equals 11 residues. Trimming took off 8 bases at V and 1 base at J, with 5 bases between the two ends. The V gene's germline CDR1 is MNHEY and CDR2 SVGEGT. CDR3 sequence (DNA): TGTGCCAGCTGGGGTAACTATGGCTACACCTTC. This codes for CASWGNYGYTF.

CDR3 loop: CASSQKILAKNIQYF. Here the CDR3 DNA reads TGCGCCAGCAGCCAAAAGATACTAGCCAAAAACATTCAGTACTTC. The chain recombines TRBV4-3 with TRBJ2-4, with D unclear. The CDR3 is 15 amino acids. Germline CDR1 and CDR2: LGHNA and YSLEER. Trimming stripped 2 bases from V and 0 bases from J, with 8 bases between.

The rearrangement joins TRBV4-3 to TRBJ2-1; 9 nucleotides align to TRBD2. Trimming cost V 0 bases and J 7 bases; bases outside gene matches: 10. The CDR3 has 17 amino acids. Germline V gives CDR1 LGHNA, CDR2 YSLEER. The CDR3 coding sequence is TGCGCCAGCAGCCAAGATCTCGGCGCTAGCGGGGTGAATGAGCAGTTCTTC. Translating it yields CASSQDLGASGVNEQFF.

The chain carries TRBV7-2 and TRBJ2-7, with 10 bases aligning to TRBD1. With 5 bases clipped from V and 4 bases from J, the junction kept 8 bases outside the gene matches. CDR1 is SGHTA and CDR2 is FQGNSA in the germline V gene. There are 15 residues in the CDR3. CDR3 region: CASSRETGGAYEQYF. The CDR3 DNA reads as TGTGCCAGCAGCCGTGAGACAGGGGGCGCGTACGAGCAGTACTTC.

This clonotype was picked up a small number of times. The gene calls are TRBV29-1 and TRBJ1-1, with D uncertain. CDR1 is SQVTM, CDR2 ANQGSEA, per germline. The CDR3 is 10 amino acids. V was shortened by 5 bases and J by 2 bases, with 3 bases between the two germline ends. The CDR3 region is CSVFNTEAFF. For the CDR3, the DNA is TGCAGCGTTTTTAACACTGAAGCTTTCTTT. The full variable domain, in which reference TRBV29-1 and TRBJ1-1 provide the parts outside the CDR3, is SAVISQKPSRDICQRGTSLTIQCQVDSQVTMMFWYRQQPGQSLTLIATANQGSEATYESGFVIDKFPISRPNLTFSTLTVSNMSPEDSSIYLCSVFNTEAFFGQGTRLTVV.

This clonotype has a handful of counts. Relative to the germline gene, one junction end is altered; a read error may explain this. The V and J genes are TRBV15 and TRBJ1-5; a weak D match, TRBD1 (5 bases). CDR1 and CDR2 (germline): LNHNV, YYDKDF (reference sequence). The length of the CDR3 is 17 residues. The CDR3 coding sequence is TGCGCCACCAGCAGAGGATTCCAGGGTCGGAGCAATCAGCCCCAGCATTTT. Its translation: CATSRGFQGRSNQPQHF.

The chain recombines TRBV4-3 with TRBJ2-1; D tentatively fits TRBD1 or TRBD2 (6 bases each). V gave up 0 bases and J gave up 1 base, with 19 bases separating them. Germline-derived CDR1 and CDR2 are LGHNA and YSLEER. This CDR3 spans 19 amino acids. The CDR3 DNA is TGCGCCAGCAGCCAAGATGATCCCGGGGGCGGGTATTCCTACAATGAGCAGTTCTTC. Its translation is CASSQDDPGGGYSYNEQFF.

This clonotype was found a few times. This rearrangement joins TRBV3-1 to TRBJ2-5, with a possible D match to TRBD1 (6 bases). The CDR3 is made up of 14 amino acids. Trimming removed 4 bases at V and 5 bases at J, with 14 bases between. Looked up from germline, CDR1 is LGHDT and CDR2 is YNNKEL (reference sequence). CDR3 loop: CASSPPGARETQYF. Here the CDR3 DNA reads TGTGCCAGCAGCCCTCCAGGGGCGAGGGAGACCCAGTACTTC.

The chain has TRBV20-1 and TRBJ1-3, with 10 bases matching TRBD1. Germline V lookup: CDR1 DFQATT, CDR2 SNEGSKA (reference sequence). With V trimmed by 5 bases and J by 8 bases, 6 bases remained unmatched. CDR3 length equals 13 residues. This CDR3 reads CSARGTGEDTIYF. The DNA of the CDR3 is TGCAGTGCTCGCGGGACAGGGGAAGACACCATATATTTT.